The 8 T cell receptor beta chains below were found in one sample sequenced in a study of cytomegalovirus exposure and HLA in healthy donors. The PCR contained 60 Vbeta and 13 Jbeta primers. Sequenced by immunoSEQ multiplex PCR; TCRdb stores in-frame clones only, minus some. The sample has roughly 100,000 clones, about 81% seen once. The sample consisted of PBMCs. These receptors were taken from a man younger than 45 in good health and CMV-seronegative.

V and J are TRBV10-3 and TRBJ1-2; D remains ambiguous. Germline CDR1 ENHRY, CDR2 SYGVKD. The CDR3 runs 12 residues. Trimming shortened V by 3 bases and J by 3 bases, and 5 bases separated the two germline ends. The CDR3 is CAISDSDYGYTF. As DNA, the CDR3 is TGTGCCATCAGTGATTCGGACTATGGCTACACCTTC.

This clone was detected once. The chain employs TRBV7-6 and TRBJ1-5, with D possibly being TRBD1 (5 bases). Trimming removed 0 bases at V and 11 bases at J, with 14 bases between. In germline, CDR1 is SGHVS, CDR2 FNYEAQ. The CDR3 sequence is 14 residues long. The CDR3: CASSLAGGVAAQHF. CDR3 nucleotides: TGTGCCAGCAGCTTAGCCGGGGGAGTGGCAGCCCAGCATTTT. The variable domain in full, with the rest retrieved from reference TRBV7-6 and TRBJ1-5, is GAGVSQSPRYKVTKRGQDVALRCDPISGHVSLYWYRQALGQGPEFLTYFNYEAQQDKSGLPNDRFSAERPEGSISTLTIQRTEQRDSAMYRCASSLAGGVAAQHFGDGTRLSIL.

This chain joins TRBV11-3 and TRBJ2-7; 7 bases agree with TRBD1. Germline lookup yields CDR1 SGHNT and CDR2 YENEEA. The CDR3 has 13 residues. Trimming cost V 5 bases and J 3 bases; bases outside gene matches: 4. The CDR3 bases are TGTGCCAGCAGCGTGGGACAGAACTACGAGCAGTACTTC. Residues: CASSVGQNYEQYF.

This clone appeared a single time. This rearrangement joins TRBV29-1 to TRBJ2-1; D perhaps matches TRBD2 (6 bases). This CDR3 is built from 13 residues. From germline, CDR1 is SQVTM and CDR2 ANQGSEA. Deletions cut 5 bases from V and 3 bases from J, with 11 bases between. The CDR3 nucleotides are TGCAGCGTTTCGGCGGGGTTCTACAATGAGCAGTTCTTC. Residues: CSVSAGFYNEQFF.

This rearrangement joins TRBV4-3 to TRBJ1-4; 7 bases fit TRBD1. Germline values: CDR1 LGHNA, CDR2 YSLEER. J gave up 4 bases and V 5 bases, and 4 bases lay outside the gene matches. The CDR3 consists of 14 residues. The CDR3 DNA is TGCGCCAGCAGCGAGGGACAGATTAATGAAAAACTGTTTTTT. Translating it yields CASSEGQINEKLFF.

This clone was counted a few times. The chain links TRBV9 to TRBJ1-5; D is unresolved. CDR1 and CDR2 (germline): SGDLS, YYNGEE. V was cut by 1 base and J by 7 bases, with 18 bases left in between. CDR3 length: 16 amino acids. The CDR3 sequence: CASSVLRRLPSQPQHF. The CDR3 DNA reads TGTGCCAGCAGCGTACTCAGGAGACTACCTTCCCAGCCCCAGCATTTT.

The rearrangement links TRBV18 to TRBJ2-1; D is undetermined. The length of the CDR3 is 13 residues. V gave up 5 bases and J gave up 0 bases, with 5 bases separating them. Per germline, CDR1 KGHSH and CDR2 LQKENI. The CDR3 DNA sequence: TGTGCCAGCTCATCGAGCTCCTACAATGAGCAGTTCTTC. Its translation: CASSSSSYNEQFF.

The gene calls are TRBV9 and TRBJ2-2; D not resolved. V was cut by 0 bases and J by 0 bases, with 6 bases left in between. This CDR3 has 15 amino acids. Germline CDR1 SGDLS, CDR2 YYNGEE. The CDR3 sequence: CASSVEIANTGELFF. CDR3 in DNA: TGTGCCAGCAGCGTAGAAATAGCGAACACCGGGGAGCTGTTTTTT.